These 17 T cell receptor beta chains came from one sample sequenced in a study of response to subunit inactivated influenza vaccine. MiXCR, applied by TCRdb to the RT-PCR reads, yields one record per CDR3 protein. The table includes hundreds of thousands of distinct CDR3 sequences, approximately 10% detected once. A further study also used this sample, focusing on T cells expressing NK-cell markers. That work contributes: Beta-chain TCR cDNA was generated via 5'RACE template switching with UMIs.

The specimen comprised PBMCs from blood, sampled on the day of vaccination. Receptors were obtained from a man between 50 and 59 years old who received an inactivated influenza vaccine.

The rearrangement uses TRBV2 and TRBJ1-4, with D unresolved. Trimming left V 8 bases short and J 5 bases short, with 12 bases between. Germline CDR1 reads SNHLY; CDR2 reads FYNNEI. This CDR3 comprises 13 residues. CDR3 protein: CASFAGFNEKLFF. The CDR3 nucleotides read TGTGCCAGCTTCGCGGGGTTCAATGAAAAACTGTTTTTT.

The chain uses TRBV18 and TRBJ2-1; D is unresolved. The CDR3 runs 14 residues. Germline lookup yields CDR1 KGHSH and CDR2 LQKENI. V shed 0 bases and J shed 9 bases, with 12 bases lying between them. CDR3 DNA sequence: TGTGCCAGCTCACCACCGTCTATAACGGGTGAGCAGTTCTTC. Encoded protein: CASSPPSITGEQFF. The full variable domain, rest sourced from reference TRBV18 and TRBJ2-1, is NAGVMQNPRHLVRRRGQEARLRCSPMKGHSHVYWYRQLPEEGLKFMVYLQKENIIDESGMPKERFSAEFPKEGPSILRIQQVVRGDSAAYFCASSPPSITGEQFFGPGTRLTVL.

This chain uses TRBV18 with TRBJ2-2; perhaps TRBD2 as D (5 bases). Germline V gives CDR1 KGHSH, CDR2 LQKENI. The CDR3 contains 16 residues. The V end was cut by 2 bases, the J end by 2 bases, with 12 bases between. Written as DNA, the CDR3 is TGTGCCAGCTCACCATCGGGCGCGGGTAACACCGGGGAGCTGTTTTTT. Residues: CASSPSGAGNTGELFF.

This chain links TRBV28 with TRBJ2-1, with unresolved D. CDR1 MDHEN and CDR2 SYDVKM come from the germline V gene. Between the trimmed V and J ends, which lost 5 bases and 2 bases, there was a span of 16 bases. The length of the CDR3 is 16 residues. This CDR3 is CASSAPVSTPYNEQFF. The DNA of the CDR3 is TGTGCCAGCAGTGCCCCAGTTTCGACCCCCTACAATGAGCAGTTCTTC.

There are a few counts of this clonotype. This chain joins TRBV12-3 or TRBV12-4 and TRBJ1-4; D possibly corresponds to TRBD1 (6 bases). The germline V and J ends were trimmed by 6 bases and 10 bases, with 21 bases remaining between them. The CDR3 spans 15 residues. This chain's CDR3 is CASRNTRGSGGKLFF. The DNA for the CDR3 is TGTGCCAGCAGGAACACCAGGGGTAGTGGAGGAAAACTGTTTTTT.

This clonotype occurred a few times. The CDR3 reads CASSQDFTSGGLYEQYF. For the CDR3, the DNA is TGCGCCAGCAGCCAAGATTTCACTAGCGGGGGGCTGTACGAGCAGTACTTC. The chain employs TRBV4-3 and TRBJ2-7, with 12 bases matching TRBD2. The germline V gene encodes CDR1 LGHNA and CDR2 YSLEER. The CDR3 sequence is 17 residues long. After removal of 0 bases from V and 4 bases from J, the junction contained 7 bases not matched to a gene.

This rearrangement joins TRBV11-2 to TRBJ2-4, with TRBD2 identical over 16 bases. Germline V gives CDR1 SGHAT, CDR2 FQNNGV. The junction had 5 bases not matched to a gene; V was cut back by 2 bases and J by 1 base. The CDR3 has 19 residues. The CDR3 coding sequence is TGTGCCAGCAGCTTACTCGGGACTAGCGGGAGGGGTGCCAAAAACATTCAGTACTTC. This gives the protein CASSLLGTSGRGAKNIQYF.

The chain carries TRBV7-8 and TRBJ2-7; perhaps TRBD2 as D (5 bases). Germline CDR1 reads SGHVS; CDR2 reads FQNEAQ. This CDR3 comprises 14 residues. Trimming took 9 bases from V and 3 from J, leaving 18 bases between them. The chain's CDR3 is CASTRLTGNYEQYF. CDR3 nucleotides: TGTGCCAGTACCCGCTTAACGGGAAACTACGAGCAGTACTTC.

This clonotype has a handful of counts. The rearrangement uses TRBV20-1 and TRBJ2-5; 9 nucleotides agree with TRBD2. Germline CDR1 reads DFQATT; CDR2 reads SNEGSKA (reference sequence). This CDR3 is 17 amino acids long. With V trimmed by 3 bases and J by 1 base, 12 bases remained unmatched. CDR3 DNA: TGCAGTGCTAGGAAGCCTGGACTAGCGCTATTCCAAGAGACCCAGTACTTC. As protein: CSARKPGLALFQETQYF.

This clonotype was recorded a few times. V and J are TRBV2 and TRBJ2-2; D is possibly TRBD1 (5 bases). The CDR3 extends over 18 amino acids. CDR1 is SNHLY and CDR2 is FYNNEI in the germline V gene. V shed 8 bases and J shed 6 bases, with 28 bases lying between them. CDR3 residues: CASVPPRRAGSVAGELFF. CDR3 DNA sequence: TGTGCCAGCGTTCCTCCGCGCAGGGCTGGGTCCGTGGCCGGGGAGCTGTTTTTT.

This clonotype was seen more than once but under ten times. CDR3 sequence (DNA): TGTGCCTGGCGGCACAGGGGTGTCTACAATGAGCAGTTCTTC. Translation: CAWRHRGVYNEQFF. This chain uses TRBV30 with TRBJ2-1; 7 bases map to TRBD1. Germline V gene sequence: CDR1 GTSNPN, CDR2 SVGIG (reference sequence). Trimming cost V 5 bases and J 3 bases; bases outside gene matches: 7. This CDR3 comprises 14 residues.

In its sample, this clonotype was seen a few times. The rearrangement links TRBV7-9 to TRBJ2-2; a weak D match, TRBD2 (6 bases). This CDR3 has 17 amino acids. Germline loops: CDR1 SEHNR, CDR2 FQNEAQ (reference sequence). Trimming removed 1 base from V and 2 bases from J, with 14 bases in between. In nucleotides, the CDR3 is TGTGCCAGCAGCTTAGAGGCGGGACGTTTTAACACCGGGGAGCTGTTTTTT. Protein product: CASSLEAGRFNTGELFF.

Here the CDR3 DNA reads TGTGCCACCAGTGATTTGCCGGGCGGGACCGCCACCGGGGAGCTGTTTTTT. Its translation is CATSDLPGGTATGELFF. V is TRBV24-1 and J is TRBJ2-2; possible D gene TRBD2, 6 bases. Germline CDR1 reads KGHDR; CDR2 reads SFDVKD. V dropped 0 bases and J dropped 4 bases, with 14 bases sitting between them. The CDR3 spans 17 residues.

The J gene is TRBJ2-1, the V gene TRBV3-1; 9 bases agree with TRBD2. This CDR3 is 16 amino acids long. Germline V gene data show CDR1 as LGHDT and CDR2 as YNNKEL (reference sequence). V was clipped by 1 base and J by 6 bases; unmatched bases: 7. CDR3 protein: CASSQAAGGPRNEQFF. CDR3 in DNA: TGTGCCAGCAGCCAAGCCGCGGGGGGGCCCCGCAATGAGCAGTTCTTC.

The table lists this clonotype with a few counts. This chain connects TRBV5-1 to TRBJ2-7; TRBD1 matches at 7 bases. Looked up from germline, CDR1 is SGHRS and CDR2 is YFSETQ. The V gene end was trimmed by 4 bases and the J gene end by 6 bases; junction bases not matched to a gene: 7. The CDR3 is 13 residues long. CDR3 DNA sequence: TGCGCCAGCAGCCCAGACAGGGTCCGCGAGCAGTACTTC. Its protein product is CASSPDRVREQYF.

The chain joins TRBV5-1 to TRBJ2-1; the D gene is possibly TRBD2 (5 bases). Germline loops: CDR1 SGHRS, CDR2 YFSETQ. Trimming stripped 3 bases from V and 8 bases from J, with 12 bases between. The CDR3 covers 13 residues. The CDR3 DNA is TGCGCCAGCAGCTCCGCCCCGGGGTATGAGCAGTTCTTC. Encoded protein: CASSSAPGYEQFF.

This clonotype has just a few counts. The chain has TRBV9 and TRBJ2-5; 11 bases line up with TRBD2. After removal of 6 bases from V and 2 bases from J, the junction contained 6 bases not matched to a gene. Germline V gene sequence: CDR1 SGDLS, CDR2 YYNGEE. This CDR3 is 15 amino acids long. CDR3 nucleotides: TGTGCCAGCACCTTGGGACTAGCGGAACAAGAGACCCAGTACTTC. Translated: CASTLGLAEQETQYF.